These T cell receptor beta chains were read from a single sample in a study of blood T cell repertoires in COVID-19. The data were produced by immunoSEQ multiplex PCR, yet TCRdb's version contains in-frame clones alone and is incomplete. The sample contains about 160,000 clones, 70% to 90% of which appear only once. Sequencing was done on a sample of peripheral blood. The receptors derive from a man in his forties with acute or convalescent COVID-19. The CDR3 runs from the conserved cysteine through the conserved F or W. The order of the fields is V gene, J gene, D gene, clone size, CDR3 DNA, CDR3 protein. D genes are given only for firm matches. Expanded clones get a size class; other rows say once, few or many, or leave the size out.

>TRBV27|TRBJ1-6|NA|NA
TGTGCCAGCAGTTTACGGGGGAGGAATTCACCCCTCCACTTT
CASSLRGRNSPLHF
>TRBV5-5|TRBJ1-2|NA|NA
TGTGCCAGCAGCTCACAGGGTTTGGGTGGCTATGGCTACACCTTC
CASSSQGLGGYGYTF
>TRBV4-3|TRBJ2-7|NA|once
TGCGCCAGCAGCCAAGATGCGACAAATTCCTACGAGCAGTACTTC
CASSQDATNSYEQYF
>TRBV7-3|TRBJ2-1|TRBD2|NA
TGTGCCAGCAGCTTAGGCGGTAGCGGGGGAAGGGGTGAGCAGTTCTTC
CASSLGGSGGRGEQFF
>TRBV12-3/TRBV12-4|TRBJ1-2|TRBD1|NA
TGTGCCAGCAGTCTCGACAGGGAATTTGGCTACACCTTC
CASSLDREFGYTF
>TRBV7-2|TRBJ2-2|TRBD2|NA
TGTGCCAGCAGCATTCTAGCGGGGGGCTACACCGGGGAGCTGTTTTTT
CASSILAGGYTGELFF
>TRBV3-1/TRBV3-2|TRBJ2-5|NA|once
TGTGCCAGCACTCAGAGGGAGACCCAGTACTTC
CASTQRETQYF
>TRBV9|TRBJ2-5|NA|NA
TGTGCCAGCAGCGTGGGACTGGGGCAAGAGACCCAGTACTTC
CASSVGLGQETQYF
>TRBV2|TRBJ1-6|TRBD1|NA
TGTGCCAGCAGTGAAGTCCGGGACAGGGGGGTCCTTTCACCCCTCCACTTT
CASSEVRDRGVLSPLHF
>TRBV6-5|TRBJ1-5|NA|NA
TGTGCCAGCAGGGGGGGGGATTATAGCAATCAGCCCCAGCATTTT
CASRGGDYSNQPQHF
>TRBV7-2|TRBJ1-6|TRBD1|NA
TGTGCCAGCAGCTTAGAGGACAGGTCATCTTCACCCCTCCACTTT
CASSLEDRSSSPLHF
>TRBV5-1|TRBJ2-7|NA|once
TGCGCCAGCAGCCCCGACTCGAGCAACTACGAGCAGTACTTC
CASSPDSSNYEQYF
>TRBV9|TRBJ2-1|TRBD2|NA
TGTGCCAGCAGCCGAGTGGGTAGGGGAGGGCTCAATGAGCAGTTCTTC
CASSRVGRGGLNEQFF
>TRBV7-9|TRBJ1-1|TRBD1|few
TGTGCCAGCAGCCCCTGGGACAGGGAGGTTGTGAACACTGAAGCTTTCTTT
CASSPWDREVVNTEAFF
>TRBV30|TRBJ1-5|TRBD1|NA
TGTGCCTGGAGTGCCCCCGGACAGGGAGTTTGGATACGGCCCCAGCATTTT
CAWSAPGQGVWIRPQHF
>TRBV5-1|TRBJ1-5|NA|NA
TGCGCCAGCAGCTTGGCGGGGAGCAATCAGCCCCAGCATTTT
CASSLAGSNQPQHF
>TRBV7-3|TRBJ2-3|NA|NA
TGTGCCAGCAGCTCAGCCCTCGAGGGTTTCCTCACAGATACGCAGTATTTT
CASSSALEGFLTDTQYF
>TRBV27|TRBJ2-5|TRBD2|once
TGTGCCAGCAGTCTGACTAGCGGGGGGACATGGGAGACCCAGTACTTC
CASSLTSGGTWETQYF
>TRBV27|TRBJ2-6|NA|few
TGTGCCAGCAGTTTATCAGGAGTTTCCTCTGGGGCCAACGTCCTGACTTTC
CASSLSGVSSGANVLTF
>TRBV3-1/TRBV3-2|TRBJ2-5|NA|NA
TGTGCCAGCAGCCAAACCGCACAGGGTTTTGAGACCCAGTACTTC
CASSQTAQGFETQYF
>TRBV2|TRBJ1-5|NA|once
TGTGCCAGCAGTGAAAGGACAGATAGCAATCAGCCCCAGCATTTT
CASSERTDSNQPQHF
>TRBV4-1|TRBJ2-3|NA|NA
TGCGCCAGCAGTCACACGTACACAGATACGCAGTATTTT
CASSHTYTDTQYF
>TRBV6-2/TRBV6-3|TRBJ2-1|NA|NA
TGTGCCAGCAGTAGACAGCGCTCCAACAATGAGCAGTTCTTC
CASSRQRSNNEQFF
>TRBV30|TRBJ1-2|TRBD1|NA
TGTGCCTCCAGGGGGCGAGGGGGCTACACCTTC
CASRGRGGYTF
>TRBV7-2|TRBJ2-1|NA|once
TGTGCCAGCAGCTTCTTGCGGGGTCCATACAATGAGCAGTTCTTC
CASSFLRGPYNEQFF
>TRBV19|TRBJ1-6|TRBD1|NA
TGTGCCAGTAGTAGGGACAGGGCTAATTCACCCCTCCACTTT
CASSRDRANSPLHF